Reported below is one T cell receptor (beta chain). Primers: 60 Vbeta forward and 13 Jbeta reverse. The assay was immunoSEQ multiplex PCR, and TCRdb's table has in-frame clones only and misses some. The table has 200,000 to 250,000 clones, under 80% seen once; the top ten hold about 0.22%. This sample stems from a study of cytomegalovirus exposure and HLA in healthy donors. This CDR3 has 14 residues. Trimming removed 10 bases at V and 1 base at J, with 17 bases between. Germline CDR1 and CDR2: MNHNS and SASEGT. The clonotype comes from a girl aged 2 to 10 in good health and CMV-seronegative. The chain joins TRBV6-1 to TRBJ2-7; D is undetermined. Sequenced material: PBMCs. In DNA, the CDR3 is TGTGCCACTACAGAGCCTTTACCTTCCTACGAGCAGTACTTC. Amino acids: CATTEPLPSYEQYF.